Listed here are 29 T cell receptor beta chains from one sample, sequenced in a study of T cells in narcolepsy. Data came from immunoSEQ multiplex PCR; TCRdb stores just in-frame clones and leaves some out. The data show about 27,000 clones, 86% seen once. Sample: CD45RA- memory CD4+ T cells from PBMCs. These receptor sequences come from a human donor with narcolepsy.

The J gene is TRBJ1-4, the V gene TRBV2, with TRBD1 as a possible D gene (6 bases). CDR3 length: 17 residues. The V gene's germline CDR1 is SNHLY and CDR2 FYNNEI. Between the trimmed V and J ends, which lost 6 bases and 1 base, there was a span of 18 bases. The CDR3 reads CASRIRGGMLTNEKLFF. The CDR3 region has the DNA TGTGCCAGCAGAATCAGGGGAGGGATGCTAACTAATGAAAAACTGTTTTTT.

This clone was observed a handful of times. V gene TRBV2 combines with J gene TRBJ2-2; the D gene could be TRBD1 or TRBD2 (5 bases each). Germline V lookup: CDR1 SNHLY, CDR2 FYNNEI. Trimming removed 6 bases at V and 6 bases at J, with 11 bases between. This CDR3 contains 13 residues. In nucleotides, the CDR3 is TGTGCCAGCAGGGGGGATGCCCCCGGGGAGCTGTTTTTT. Protein: CASRGDAPGELFF.

The chain recombines TRBV6-1 with TRBJ2-7; unclear D gene. CDR3 size: 12 residues. The germline CDR1 and CDR2 sequences are MNHNS and SASEGT. V was cut by 6 bases and J by 2 bases, with 8 bases left in between. CDR3 loop: CASRTDTYEQYF. The DNA of the CDR3 is TGTGCCAGCAGGACCGATACCTACGAGCAGTACTTC.

V usage is TRBV4-1 and J usage is TRBJ2-3, with 11 bases that match TRBD2. This CDR3 is 16 amino acids long. Germline V gene data show CDR1 as MGHRA and CDR2 as YSYEKL. Unmatched junction bases numbered 3, after V lost 3 bases and J lost 1 base. DNA for the CDR3: TGCGCCAGCAGCCAGTTGACTAGCGGGGGCACAGATACGCAGTATTTT. Translating it yields CASSQLTSGGTDTQYF.

The V call is TRBV19, the J call TRBJ1-1; the D is unclear. The CDR3 contains 13 residues. The ends were cut back, 6 bases at V and 0 bases at J, with 8 bases in the middle. Germline V gene lookup returns CDR1 LNHDA and CDR2 SQIVND (reference sequence). The CDR3 region is CASSYYMNTEAFF. The DNA of the CDR3 is TGTGCCAGTAGCTATTACATGAACACTGAAGCTTTCTTT.

The V call is TRBV25-1, the J call TRBJ2-5; 7 bases align to TRBD1. V shed 5 bases and J 5 bases; nucleotides not matched to a gene: 8. The CDR3 contains 14 residues. Looked up from germline, CDR1 is MGHDK and CDR2 is SYGVNS. CDR3 nucleotides: TGTGCCAGCAGTCTGACAGGGAGTGGGGAGACCCAGTACTTC. Its protein product is CASSLTGSGETQYF. Filled out from reference TRBV25-1 and TRBJ2-5, the complete variable domain reads EADIYQTPRYLVIGTGKKITLECSQTMGHDKMYWYQQDPGMELHLIHYSYGVNSTEKGDLSSESTVSRIRTEHFPLTLESARPSHTSQYLCASSLTGSGETQYFGPGTRLLVL.

The chain employs TRBV28 and TRBJ1-1, with D unclear. CDR1 and CDR2 (germline): MDHEN, SYDVKM. CDR3 length: 12 amino acids. Trimming pared 5 bases from V and 4 bases from J, leaving 8 bases between. CDR3 nucleotides: TGTGCCAGCAGTCCACTGAGCACTGAAGCTTTCTTT. Amino acids: CASSPLSTEAFF. The variable domain in full, with the rest retrieved from reference TRBV28 and TRBJ1-1, is DVKVTQSSRYLVKRTGEKVFLECVQDMDHENMFWYRQDPGLGLRLIYFSYDVKMKEKGDIPEGYSVSREKKERFSLILESASTNQTSMYLCASSPLSTEAFFGQGTRLTVV.

This rearrangement joins TRBV7-2 to TRBJ2-1, with D uncertain. Deletions cut 1 base from V and 15 bases from J, with 16 bases between. The germline gives CDR1 SGHTA, CDR2 FQGNSA. The CDR3 runs 13 residues. CDR3 region: CASSLDRTTWLFF. CDR3 DNA: TGTGCCAGCAGCTTAGATCGAACGACATGGTTGTTCTTC.

The CDR3 here is CASSRGGFEGQPQHF. In nucleotides, the CDR3 is TGTGCCAGCAGCAGAGGGGGTTTCGAGGGGCAGCCCCAGCATTTT. The V call is TRBV9, the J call TRBJ1-5; tentative D call: TRBD1 (6 bases). The CDR3 is made up of 15 amino acids. CDR1 and CDR2 from the germline V gene are SGDLS and YYNGEE. V dropped 4 bases and J dropped 7 bases, with 18 bases sitting between them.

This clone appeared a few times. The rearrangement joins TRBV19 to TRBJ1-5, with D uncertain. Germline V lookup: CDR1 LNHDA, CDR2 SQIVND (reference sequence). The length of the CDR3 is 14 residues. Trimming cost V 6 bases and J 5 bases, with 14 bases left between them. The CDR3 region is CASRNLGGDQPQHF. CDR3 DNA: TGTGCCAGTAGGAACCTGGGCGGGGATCAGCCCCAGCATTTT.

The J gene is TRBJ2-2, the V gene TRBV29-1, with 13 bases aligning to TRBD2. CDR1 SQVTM and CDR2 ANQGSEA come from the germline V gene. The trim removed 6 bases at V and 4 bases at J, leaving 5 bases unmatched. The CDR3 extends over 15 amino acids. The CDR3 nucleotides read TGCAGCGTCCCCCGGACTAGCGGGAGCACCGGGGAGCTGTTTTTT. It codes for CSVPRTSGSTGELFF.

The chain carries TRBV7-2 and TRBJ2-3; 8 positions match TRBD2. Trimming removed 7 bases from V and 2 bases from J; junction bases left unmatched: 8. Germline V lookup: CDR1 SGHTA, CDR2 FQGNSA. This CDR3 spans 15 amino acids. CDR3 bases: TGTGCCAGCACGAAACTTAGCGGGGTCACAGATACGCAGTATTTT. Translating it yields CASTKLSGVTDTQYF.

V and J are TRBV6-5 and TRBJ1-6; no firm D call. V was shortened by 4 bases and J by 7 bases, with 8 bases between the two germline ends. This CDR3 contains 13 residues. Germline assignment: CDR1 MNHEY and CDR2 SVGAGI. Here the CDR3 reads CASSSSRNSPLHF. In DNA form, the CDR3 reads TGTGCCAGCAGTTCTTCTAGAAATTCACCCCTCCACTTT.

The V call is TRBV18, the J call TRBJ1-6; a possible D gene is TRBD1 (5 bases). Germline assignment: CDR1 KGHSH and CDR2 LQKENI. This CDR3 spans 14 amino acids. V lost 2 bases and J 7 bases, leaving 9 bases between the germline ends. The CDR3 reads CASSPVTANSPLHF. In nucleotides, the CDR3 is TGTGCCAGCTCACCAGTGACAGCCAATTCACCCCTCCACTTT. The entire variable domain, with the rest obtained from reference TRBV18 and TRBJ1-6, is as follows: NAGVMQNPRHLVRRRGQEARLRCSPMKGHSHVYWYRQLPEEGLKFMVYLQKENIIDESGMPKERFSAEFPKEGPSILRIQQVVRGDSAAYFCASSPVTANSPLHFGNGTRLTVT.

This clone was found once. The gene calls are TRBV2 and TRBJ1-4; the match to TRBD1 covers 10 bases. The CDR3 sequence is 15 residues long. CDR1 and CDR2 (germline): SNHLY, FYNNEI. The V and J ends lost 6 bases and 6 bases, in that order; junction bases with no gene match: 7. CDR3 amino acids: CASRDLDRGYEKLFF. The CDR3 nucleotides read TGTGCCAGCAGGGATTTGGACAGGGGGTATGAAAAACTGTTTTTT.

The chain uses TRBV5-1 and TRBJ2-5, with unresolved D. The CDR3 consists of 14 residues. Germline assignment: CDR1 SGHRS and CDR2 YFSETQ. Trimming pared 0 bases from V and 4 bases from J, leaving 10 bases between. The CDR3 DNA reads TGCGCCAGCAGCTTGGTCTCAACGTCAGAGACCCAGTACTTC. It is translated as CASSLVSTSETQYF. Variable domain in full (rest from reference TRBV5-1 and TRBJ2-5): KAGVTQTPRYLIKTRGQQVTLSCSPISGHRSVSWYQQTPGQGLQFLFEYFSETQRNKGNFPGRFSGRQFSNSRSEMNVSTLELGDSALYLCASSLVSTSETQYFGPGTRLLVL.

This chain links TRBV4-2 with TRBJ2-5; TRBD2 might be the D (7 bases). V shed 1 base and J shed 2 bases, with 14 bases lying between them. Per the germline V gene, CDR1 is LGHNA and CDR2 is YNFKEQ. The CDR3 runs to 16 residues. This chain's CDR3 is CASSQVWRGQQETQYF. CDR3 nucleotides: TGTGCCAGCAGCCAAGTCTGGCGGGGGCAACAAGAGACCCAGTACTTC.

The chain employs TRBV11-2 and TRBJ1-1; no clear D gene. CDR3 size: 12 residues. Trimming shortened V by 4 bases and J by 11 bases, and 14 bases separated the two germline ends. Germline V gene sequence: CDR1 SGHAT, CDR2 FQNNGV. CDR3 in amino acids: CASSSVAGSAFF. CDR3 in DNA: TGTGCCAGCAGCTCAGTGGCAGGATCGGCTTTCTTT.

The V gene is TRBV18, the J gene TRBJ2-2; tentatively, D is TRBD1 (6 bases). This CDR3 is built from 17 residues. Germline V gene sequence: CDR1 KGHSH, CDR2 LQKENI. Trimming shortened V by 3 bases and J by 3 bases, and 17 bases separated the two germline ends. Here the CDR3 DNA reads TGTGCCAGCTCACCCTTCCTAGGGGGACGGGACACCGGGGAGCTGTTTTTT. As protein: CASSPFLGGRDTGELFF.

CDR3 protein: CASRDGQENSPLHF. DNA for the CDR3: TGTGCCAGCAGAGATGGACAGGAAAATTCACCCCTCCACTTT. The V and J genes are TRBV5-4 and TRBJ1-6; 7 nucleotides match TRBD1. CDR3 length equals 14 residues. Germline lookup yields CDR1 SGHNT and CDR2 YYREEE (reference sequence). Trimming at V came to 5 bases and at J to 7 bases, leaving 6 bases not matched to a gene. The whole variable domain, filled in from reference TRBV5-4 and TRBJ1-6, reads ETGVTQSPTHLIKTRGQQVTLRCSSQSGHNTVSWYQQALGQGPQFIFQYYREEENGRGNFPPRFSGLQFPNYSSELNVNALELDDSALYLCASRDGQENSPLHFGNGTRLTVT.

This clone was seen only a few times. The V and J genes are TRBV5-1 and TRBJ1-2; 8 bases fit TRBD1. The germline V gene encodes CDR1 SGHRS and CDR2 YFSETQ. CDR3 size: 15 residues. After removal of 0 bases from V and 6 bases from J, the junction contained 7 bases not matched to a gene. As DNA, the CDR3 is TGCGCCAGCAGCTTGGGCCCCCAGGGGGCGAATGGCTACACCTTC. Translated: CASSLGPQGANGYTF.

This clone was found once. The V and J genes are TRBV19 and TRBJ1-2; perhaps TRBD1 as D (5 bases). Per germline, CDR1 LNHDA and CDR2 SQIVND (reference sequence). The V gene lost 2 bases and the J gene lost 1 base, with 14 bases spanning the gap. The CDR3 has 16 amino acids. The CDR3 nucleotides read TGTGCCAGTAGTATACCCAGGCAGGGAGATAACTATGGCTACACCTTC. Encoded protein: CASSIPRQGDNYGYTF.

The V and J genes are TRBV18 and TRBJ2-5, with TRBD2 identical over 10 bases. Germline-derived CDR1 and CDR2 are KGHSH and LQKENI. Unmatched junction bases numbered 7, after V lost 3 bases and J lost 3 bases. This CDR3 is 16 amino acids long. As DNA, the CDR3 is TGTGCCAGCTCACCTCCTAGCGGGGGTGTGGAAGAGACCCAGTACTTC. It translates to CASSPPSGGVEETQYF.

The chain is built from TRBV29-1 and TRBJ2-3; TRBD2 aligns across 8 bases. V lost 5 bases, J lost 3 bases, and 7 bases stayed unmatched. The germline V gene encodes CDR1 SQVTM and CDR2 ANQGSEA. The CDR3 loop spans 14 amino acids. CDR3 sequence: CSVSGAGGTDTQYF. The CDR3 region has the DNA TGCAGCGTTTCGGGGGCGGGAGGTACAGATACGCAGTATTTT.

The CDR3 reads CASSLQGDLNTEAFF. The CDR3 DNA sequence: TGTGCCAGCAGCTTACAAGGGGACTTGAACACTGAAGCTTTCTTT. The rearrangement links TRBV7-8 to TRBJ1-1, with D possibly being TRBD1 (5 bases). This CDR3 comprises 15 residues. Germline assignment: CDR1 SGHVS and CDR2 FQNEAQ. Trimming removed 2 bases at V and 0 bases at J, with 10 bases between.

This chain uses TRBV6-4 with TRBJ2-5; 7 nucleotides agree with TRBD1. The CDR3 loop spans 18 amino acids. From germline, CDR1 is MRHNA and CDR2 SNTAGT. V shed 0 bases and J 1 base; nucleotides not matched to a gene: 11. This CDR3 reads CASSDSDHQDRTQETQYF. The CDR3 region has the DNA TGTGCCAGCAGTGACTCGGACCACCAGGACAGGACCCAAGAGACCCAGTACTTC.

The chain uses TRBV5-1 and TRBJ2-3; 12 nucleotides match TRBD2. Germline lookup yields CDR1 SGHRS and CDR2 YFSETQ. V shed 3 bases and J 5 bases; nucleotides not matched to a gene: 4. The CDR3 is 15 amino acids. The CDR3: CASSSLAGGRDTQYF. The CDR3 coding sequence is TGCGCCAGCAGCTCTCTAGCGGGGGGGAGAGATACGCAGTATTTT.

CDR3 region: CASSRRTTDTQYF. The DNA of the CDR3 is TGTGCCAGCAGTCGGCGGACCACAGATACGCAGTATTTT. This chain uses TRBV27 with TRBJ2-3; no clear D gene. Between the trimmed V and J ends, which lost 5 bases and 2 bases, there was a span of 8 bases. The CDR3 is 13 amino acids. Germline V gives CDR1 MNHEY, CDR2 SMNVEV (reference sequence).

The V and J genes are TRBV5-1 and TRBJ1-5, with 10 bases that match TRBD1. V dropped 4 bases and J dropped 8; count of bases not matched to a gene: 18. The CDR3 is 18 amino acids. Germline values: CDR1 SGHRS, CDR2 YFSETQ. The CDR3 loop is CASSPRGGGQGPREPQHF. CDR3 in DNA: TGCGCCAGCAGCCCCCGGGGCGGGGGACAGGGGCCCCGGGAGCCCCAGCATTTT.